Reported below is one T cell receptor beta chain. Its antigen is unidentified. This entry comes from a study of T cell repertoires in cytomegalovirus infection. TCRdb re-derived calls from the reads in MiXCR, one entry per CDR3 protein. The top ten hold 20% to 30% of the sample, which has 160,000 or so distinct CDR3 sequences, roughly a fifth seen once. Between the trimmed V and J ends, which lost 5 bases and 5 bases, there was a span of 9 bases. The length of the CDR3 is 13 residues. Germline CDR1 and CDR2: LGHNA and YNFKEQ. Study results and limitations: Accumulated public TCR beta family frequency recognized individuals carrying CMV together with the relevant HLA.

The sequence was collected from a human donor in good health (CMV status not recorded). Some clones in this sample may be carry-over from other donors' samples. This chain connects TRBV4-2 to TRBJ2-2; TRBD1 might be the D (6 bases). The material sequenced was CD8+ T cells from cultured PBMCs, taken from culture after CMV antigen stimulation. The chain's CDR3 is CASSKTGTGELFF. CDR3 coding DNA: TGTGCCAGCAGCAAGACAGGAACCGGGGAGCTGTTTTTT.